The T cell receptor beta chain under discussion was sequenced for a study of follicular helper T cells after annual influenza vaccination. Notes on the study in general: Productive TCRB sequences came from only roughly 9.5-22% of cells.

Per germline, CDR1 SGDLS and CDR2 YYNGEE. The CDR3 extends over 13 amino acids. Between the trimmed V and J ends, which lost 4 bases and 6 bases, there was a span of 10 bases. Survey level resolution was used for TCRB sequencing. Generated by immunoSEQ multiplex PCR, the TCRdb table keeps only in-frame clones and is missing some. The repertoire holds 850 to 1,200 clones, with roughly 73% as singletons. This clone was found once. Its antigen remains unknown. Time point indicated: 2015-2016 season, 7 days after influenza vaccination. The chain combines TRBV9 with TRBJ2-2; D is unclear. The specimen comprised CXCR5+ CD38+ circulating T follicular helper cells from blood, sampled 7 days after influenza vaccination. Subset specified: circulating Tfh, non-naive CD4+CXCR5+PD-1+ (ICOS+CD38+ or ICOS-CD38-). The clonotype was recovered from an adult who received the influenza vaccine. CDR3 protein: CASSPRNAGELFF. The CDR3 coding sequence is TGTGCCAGCAGCCCAAGGAATGCCGGGGAGCTGTTTTTT.